These T cell receptor beta chains were read from a single sample in a study of blood T cell repertoires in COVID-19. Measured with immunoSEQ multiplex PCR; TCRdb has only the in-frame clones, and not every one. The profile shows approximately 280,000 clones, 86% of them singletons. Material: PBMCs or T cells enriched from blood (not recorded which). The receptors were sampled from a woman aged 18-35 years who had recovered from COVID-19. Both conserved end residues are part of each CDR3. The D gene is left open where the match is weak. Rows may omit the clone size; those that give it use once, few, many or a size class.

j_gene | d_gene | v_gene | abundance | CDR3nt | CDR3aa
TRBJ1-2 | . | TRBV19 | once | TGTGCCAGTAGAATAACAGGGAGTAAAGAAGGCTACACCTTC | CASRITGSKEGYTF
TRBJ1-1 | TRBD1 | TRBV5-4 | . | TGTGCCAGCAGCTGGCCGCAGGGGGCGCGGAACACTGAAGCTTTCTTT | CASSWPQGARNTEAFF
TRBJ1-3 | . | TRBV15 | . | TGTGCCACCAGCAGAGCCCTTTCTGGAAACACCATATATTTT | CATSRALSGNTIYF
TRBJ2-7 | . | TRBV30 | . | TGTGCCTGGAGTCCAGGGGTGACCTACGAGCAGTACTTC | CAWSPGVTYEQYF
TRBJ1-2 | TRBD1 | TRBV5-1 | once | TGCGCCAGCAGCCCCCGAGGGGACAGGGGTACCTATGGCTACACCTTC | CASSPRGDRGTYGYTF
TRBJ2-5 | TRBD2 | TRBV19 | . | TGTGCCAGTAGTTCGAGACTAGCGGGAGGGAAGTCAGAGACCCAGTACTTC | CASSSRLAGGKSETQYF
TRBJ2-3 | . | TRBV28 | . | TGTGCCAGCAGTCCGGACACTCTATTGGATACGCAGTATTTT | CASSPDTLLDTQYF
TRBJ2-4 | TRBD2 | TRBV19 | . | TGTGCCAGTAAGCGGGGACTAGCGGCCGGTAAAAACATTCAGTACTTC | CASKRGLAAGKNIQYF
TRBJ2-3 | TRBD1 | TRBV30 | . | TGTGCCTGGAGCCCCTGGACAGGGGGCACAGATACGCAGTATTTT | CAWSPWTGGTDTQYF
TRBJ2-6 | . | TRBV24-1 | . | TGTGCCACCAGTGATTTTAAGCGGAGGAGCTCTGGGGCCAACGTCCTGACTTTC | CATSDFKRRSSGANVLTF
TRBJ2-7 | . | TRBV5-4 | . | TGTGCCAGCAAGCCAGGGCCTAACCCGCAGTACGAGCAGTACTTC | CASKPGPNPQYEQYF
TRBJ2-7 | TRBD1 | TRBV29-1 | . | TGCAGCGTTGTCGGCCAGGGGGCGGGGGAGCAGTACTTC | CSVVGQGAGEQYF
TRBJ1-1 | TRBD1 | TRBV9 | . | TGTGCCAGCAGCGCAGCAGACCGGGACAGCTCGAACACTGAAGCTTTCTTT | CASSAADRDSSNTEAFF
TRBJ1-4 | . | TRBV19 | . | TGTGCCAGTAGCCCTTCGGGGGTAAATGAAAAACTGTTTTTT | CASSPSGVNEKLFF
TRBJ1-1 | TRBD1 | TRBV3-1/TRBV3-2 | many | TGTGCCAGCAGCCAAGTTCCGGGACAGGGGCCAGGGGCTTTCTTT | CASSQVPGQGPGAFF
TRBJ2-7 | . | TRBV5-1 | . | TGCGCCAGCAGGGAGGGACGGAGGACCTACGAGCAGTACTTC | CASREGRRTYEQYF
TRBJ2-1 | . | TRBV19 | . | TGTGCCACCGGAACTTCCGGGAAGAAGGGCTTCAATGAGCAGTTCTTC | CATGTSGKKGFNEQFF
TRBJ2-7 | . | TRBV5-4 | . | TGTGCCAGCAGCTTGGGCCGGGATCCCTACGAGCAGTACTTC | CASSLGRDPYEQYF
TRBJ1-6 | . | TRBV4-1 | . | TGCGCCAGCAGCCTCAACGGGGGTTTAAGGTCACCCCTCCACTTT | CASSLNGGLRSPLHF
TRBJ2-7 | . | TRBV11-2 | . | TGTGCCAGCAGTTACCGCACAGGGAAAGACGAATACGAGCAGTACTTC | CASSYRTGKDEYEQYF
TRBJ1-5 | . | TRBV4-1 | . | TGCGCCAGCAGCCCCCTTTATAGCAATCAGCCCCAGCATTTT | CASSPLYSNQPQHF
TRBJ2-1 | . | TRBV7-2 | once | TGTGCCAGCAGCTTAGTGCGAGACTCTAGCTCCTACAATGAGCAGTTCTTC | CASSLVRDSSSYNEQFF
TRBJ1-3 | TRBD1 | TRBV19 | few | TGTGCCAGTAGTAGGGACAGGGAATCGGGAAACACCATATATTTT | CASSRDRESGNTIYF
TRBJ2-1 | TRBD2 | TRBV11-2 | . | TGTGCCAGCAGCCCTTTAGCGGGAGAAGCGGAGAATGAGCAGTTCTTC | CASSPLAGEAENEQFF
TRBJ2-3 | . | TRBV5-1 | . | TGCGCCAGCAGCTTGCGGCGGCTCGGCACAGATACGCAGTATTTT | CASSLRRLGTDTQYF
TRBJ1-5 | . | TRBV19 | . | TGTGCCAGTAGTATTTCTACAGCTTATAGCAATCAGCCCCAGCATTTT | CASSISTAYSNQPQHF
TRBJ1-6 | TRBD1 | TRBV28 | . | TGTGCCAGCAGTTTATTTCTGGGCAGGGGGCTTAATTCACCCCTCCACTTT | CASSLFLGRGLNSPLHF
TRBJ1-5 | TRBD1 | TRBV6-2/TRBV6-3 | few | TGTGCCAGCAGCACAGGGGGCCGAGAGCATTTT | CASSTGGREHF
TRBJ1-2 | . | TRBV9 | . | TGTGCCAGCAGCGTAGTGCCCCAGGGTATAGACTATGGCTACACCTTC | CASSVVPQGIDYGYTF
TRBJ2-7 | TRBD2 | TRBV5-1 | . | TGCGCCAGCAGCTTGGGAATAGAGACTAGCGGATCGAGCTCCTACGAGCAGTACTTC | CASSLGIETSGSSSYEQYF
TRBJ2-5 | . | TRBV2 | . | TGTGCCAGCAGTGAGACAGAAGAGACCCAGTACTTC | CASSETEETQYF
TRBJ2-3 | . | TRBV5-1 | . | TGCGCCAGCAGCTTGGCTTGGGCCTACACAGATACGCAGTATTTT | CASSLAWAYTDTQYF
TRBJ1-1 | . | TRBV14 | few | TGTGCCAGCAGCCTTGAGGAGCACACTGAAGCTTTCTTT | CASSLEEHTEAFF
TRBJ2-3 | TRBD1 | TRBV2 | . | TGTGCCAGCAGGAGAGGCGGGACAGGGGGGGATACGCAGTATTTT | CASRRGGTGGDTQYF
TRBJ2-1 | TRBD2 | TRBV28 | . | TGTGCCAGCGAGGGACTAGCGGCTTACAATGAGCAGTTCTTC | CASEGLAAYNEQFF
TRBJ2-7 | . | TRBV30 | . | TGTGCCTGGAGTGTTTCCCTGTCCGAGCAGTACTTC | CAWSVSLSEQYF
TRBJ1-5 | . | TRBV9 | . | TGTGCCAGCAGCGTAGGGATCAGGGGTGAGCAGCCCCAGCATTTT | CASSVGIRGEQPQHF
TRBJ1-1 | . | TRBV4-3 | . | TGCGCCAGCAGCCGGATGCCAGGGGCGAACACTGAAGCTTTCTTT | CASSRMPGANTEAFF
TRBJ2-5 | TRBD2 | TRBV19 | . | TGTGCCAGGACTAGCGGGGGGGGAATGTGGGAGACCCAGTACTTC | CARTSGGGMWETQYF
TRBJ2-7 | . | TRBV4-2 | . | TGTGCCAGCAGCCAAACTAGTTTCAGCTCCTACGAGCAGTACTTC | CASSQTSFSSYEQYF
TRBJ1-4 | TRBD1 | TRBV7-6 | . | TGTGCCAGCAGCCTAGACAGGGCCGTTAATGAAAAACTGTTTTTT | CASSLDRAVNEKLFF
TRBJ2-3 | TRBD2 | TRBV30 | few | TGTGCCTGGAGTGTACTGGCGGGAGGGGCCACAGATACGCAGTATTTT | CAWSVLAGGATDTQYF
TRBJ2-1 | TRBD1 | TRBV5-4 | . | TGTGCCAGCAGCCAAAAGACAGGGTCTCACTACAATGAGCAGTTCTTC | CASSQKTGSHYNEQFF
TRBJ1-3 | . | TRBV13 | . | TGTGCCAGCAGCTTAGACCTCGGGGAGTTTGGAAACACCATATATTTT | CASSLDLGEFGNTIYF